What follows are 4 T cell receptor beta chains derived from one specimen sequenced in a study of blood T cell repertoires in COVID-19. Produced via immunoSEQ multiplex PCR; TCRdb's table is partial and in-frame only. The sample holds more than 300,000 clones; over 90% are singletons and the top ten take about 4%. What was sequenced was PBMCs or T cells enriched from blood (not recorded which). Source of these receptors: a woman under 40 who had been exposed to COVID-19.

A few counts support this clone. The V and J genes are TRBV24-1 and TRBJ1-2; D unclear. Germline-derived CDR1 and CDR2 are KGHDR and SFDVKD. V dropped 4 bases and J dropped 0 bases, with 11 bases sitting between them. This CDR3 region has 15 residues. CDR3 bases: TGTGCCACCAGTGAACCAGGACTTTCTAACTATGGCTACACCTTC. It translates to CATSEPGLSNYGYTF.

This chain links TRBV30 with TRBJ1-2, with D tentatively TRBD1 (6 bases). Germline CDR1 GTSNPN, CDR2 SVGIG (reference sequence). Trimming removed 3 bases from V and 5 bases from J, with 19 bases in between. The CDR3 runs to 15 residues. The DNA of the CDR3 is TGTGCCTGGAGCAGGGACATGTTTTCAGGGTATGGCTACACCTTC. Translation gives CAWSRDMFSGYGYTF.

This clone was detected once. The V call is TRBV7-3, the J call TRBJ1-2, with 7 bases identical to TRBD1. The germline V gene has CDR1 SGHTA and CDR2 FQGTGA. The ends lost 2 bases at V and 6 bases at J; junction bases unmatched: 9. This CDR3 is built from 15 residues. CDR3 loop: CASSLYGRGENGYTF. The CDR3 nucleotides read TGTGCCAGCAGCTTATACGGCAGGGGGGAAAATGGCTACACCTTC. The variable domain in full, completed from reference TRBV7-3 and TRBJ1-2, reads GAGVSQTPSNKVTEKGKYVELRCDPISGHTALYWYRQSLGQGPEFLIYFQGTGAADDSGLPNDRFFAVRPEGSVSTLKIQRTERGDSAVYLCASSLYGRGENGYTFGSGTRLTVV.

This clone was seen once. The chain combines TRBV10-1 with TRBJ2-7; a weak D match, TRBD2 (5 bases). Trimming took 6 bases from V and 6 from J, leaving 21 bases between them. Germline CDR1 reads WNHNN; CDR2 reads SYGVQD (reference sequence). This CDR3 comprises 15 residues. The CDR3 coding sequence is TGCGCCAGCAGCGACCGGCAGGAGGCGGGTCGCGAGCAGTACTTC. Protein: CASSDRQEAGREQYF.